Listed here is a single TCR beta chain. Its antigen is still unknown. CDR3 length: 16 amino acids. V lost 3 bases and J 0 bases, leaving 12 bases between the germline ends. Per germline, CDR1 MDHEN and CDR2 SYDVKM. Deep level was the assay's run setting. Sequenced by immunoSEQ multiplex PCR; TCRdb stores in-frame clones only, minus some. Among a few million clones listed, approximately 95% were seen once. These data come from a study of shared clonotypes between healthy human individuals. About the research overall: With ages of 18 to 49, the donors were a couple of women and a few men.

General observations from the study: Memory subsets had estimated richness that was generally smaller than that of naive subsets.

This chain connects TRBV28 to TRBJ1-5; D unresolved. Sequencing was done on a sample of naive CD4+ T cells from PBMCs. Subset specified: CD45RA+ positively selected. The source of this sequence is a man aged 18 to 29 in good health. Some clones in this sample may be carry-over from other donors' samples. The CDR3 sequence is CASSLRQANSNQPQHF. The CDR3 DNA reads TGTGCCAGCAGTTTGAGGCAGGCAAATAGCAATCAGCCCCAGCATTTT.